This paragraph reports one T cell receptor (beta chain). These data are taken from a study of blood T cell repertoires in COVID-19. Overall study: COVID-19 samples, acute and convalescent, were from the United States, Italy and Spain. T cells, B-cell-depleted T cells, or PBMCs supplied cDNA or gDNA.

Original methodology: How many nucleated cells were present was estimated from reference gene primer amplification. Measured with immunoSEQ multiplex PCR; TCRdb has only the in-frame clones, and not every one. The V and J calls and clone size were taken over from that table, and D and trimming were inferred from the DNA. The sample contains around 200,000 clones, just over 85% of which appear only once. Germline CDR1 is ENHRY and CDR2 is SYGVKD. CDR3 length: 13 amino acids. The V segment lost 7 bases and the J segment 4 bases; nucleotides outside the gene matches: 5. The source of this sequence is a man aged 45 to 65 with acute or convalescent COVID-19. The material sequenced was peripheral blood. The chain links TRBV10-3 to TRBJ2-3; 7 bases fit TRBD2. This CDR3 is CAIKVTSSDTQYF. As DNA, the CDR3 is TGTGCCATCAAAGTGACTAGCTCAGATACGCAGTATTTT.